This TCR beta chain comes out of a study of CD8 T cells in ankylosing spondylitis. Whole-study findings and limits: Characteristic, it appeared, of ankylosing spondylitis blood was a TCR beta motif of about eight highly homologous variants.

With 3 bases removed from V and 7 bases from J, the gap between germline ends came to 19 bases. The CDR3 has 14 residues. The germline gives CDR1 DFQATT, CDR2 SNEGSKA (reference sequence). This clonotype turned up a few times. The antigen is undetermined. A single record per CDR3 protein comes from TCRdb applying MiXCR to the 5' RACE reads. The data contain 200,000 to 250,000 distinct CDR3 sequences, around 20% of them seen just once; the ten biggest clones take up about two fifths. The sequencing input was blood, either unsorted or a sorted T cell fraction (not recorded which). J is TRBJ2-7 and V is TRBV20-1, with D perhaps matching TRBD2 (6 bases). The source is a male donor with ankylosing spondylitis. CDR3 sequence (DNA): TGCAGTGCTAGGCCCGGGACTTCGTTGTGGGAGCAGTACTTC. Protein sequence: CSARPGTSLWEQYF.